Given below is one TCR beta chain in context. Its antigen is unknown. Produced via immunoSEQ multiplex PCR; TCRdb's table is partial and in-frame only. The data hold about 25,000 clones, with about 82% observed a single time. These data are taken from a study of T cells in tumors after PD-1 blockade. Study at large: Treatment was either pembrolizumab 200 mg every 3 weeks or cemiplimab 350 mg every 2 weeks. Notes on the study in general: Some novel exhausted tumor clones appeared in pre-treatment blood, suggesting peripheral recruitment.

The CDR3 has 12 residues. Germline CDR1 reads GTSNPN; CDR2 reads SVGIG (reference sequence). Trimming stripped 3 bases from V and 8 bases from J, with 13 bases between. This receptor was obtained from a human donor with basal cell carcinoma. Sequences were derived from PBMCs, sampled after anti-PD-1 treatment. The chain carries TRBV30 and TRBJ1-1; D unresolved. The CDR3 sequence: CAWSRTGKEAFF. CDR3 nucleotides: TGTGCCTGGAGCCGGACTGGTAAAGAAGCTTTCTTT.